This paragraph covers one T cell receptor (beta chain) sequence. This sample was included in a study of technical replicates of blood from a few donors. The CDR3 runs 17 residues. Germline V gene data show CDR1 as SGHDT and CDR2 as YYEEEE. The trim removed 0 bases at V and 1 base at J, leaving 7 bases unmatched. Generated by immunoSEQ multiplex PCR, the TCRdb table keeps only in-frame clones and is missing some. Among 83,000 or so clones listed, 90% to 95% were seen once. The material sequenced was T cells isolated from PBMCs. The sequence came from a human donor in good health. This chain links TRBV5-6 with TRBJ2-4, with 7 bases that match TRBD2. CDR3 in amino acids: CASSLDLGGGAKNIQYF. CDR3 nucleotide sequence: TGTGCCAGCAGCTTGGACCTTGGGGGAGGGGCCAAAAACATTCAGTACTTC.